The rows below give T cell receptor beta chains drawn from one sample of a study of Tregs in tolerant kidney transplant recipients. TCRdb's table, derived via immunoSEQ multiplex PCR, lists solely in-frame clones and lacks some. The table lists 240,000 or so clones, roughly four fifths of them singletons. Sequencing input: CD4+ T cells from blood. Receptor source: a human donor in good health. Both conserved end residues are part of each CDR3. The D gene is left open where the match is weak. Clone size, where shown, is once, few, many, or a class for clones that have expanded.

CAISEYSQPQHF	TGTGCCATCAGTGAGTACAGTCAGCCCCAGCATTTT	TRBJ1-5	few	NA	TRBV10-3
CASIPNRGNQPQHF	TGTGCCAGCATACCAAACCGAGGCAATCAGCCCCAGCATTTT	TRBJ1-5	NA	NA	TRBV2
CSVRDRTNTGELFF	TGCAGCGTCCGGGACAGGACAAACACCGGGGAGCTGTTTTTT	TRBJ2-2	NA	TRBD1	TRBV29-1
CASSLAHSGSVSYEQYF	TGTGCCAGCAGCTTAGCGCACAGCGGGAGCGTTAGCTACGAGCAGTACTTC	TRBJ2-7	NA	TRBD2	TRBV11-1
CASSLLPGAADQPQHF	TGCGCCAGCAGCTTGTTACCGGGGGCGGCGGATCAGCCCCAGCATTTT	TRBJ1-5	NA	NA	TRBV5-1
CASSLVRFSGNTIYF	TGTGCCAGCAGCTTAGTCCGGTTCTCTGGAAACACCATATATTTT	TRBJ1-3	NA	NA	TRBV11-2
CASSQEKASYGYTF	TGTGCCAGCAGCCAAGAGAAGGCCAGCTATGGCTACACCTTC	TRBJ1-2	NA	NA	TRBV4-2
CASSNGGDSYEQYF	TGTGCCAGCAGCAATGGAGGGGACTCCTACGAGCAGTACTTC	TRBJ2-7	NA	NA	TRBV5-8
CASSLTVVTDTQYF	TGTGCCAGCAGCTTAACCGTGGTAACTGATACGCAGTATTTT	TRBJ2-3	NA	NA	TRBV7-6
CASSLRQGPKGYTF	TGTGCCAGCAGCTTGAGGCAGGGCCCCAAAGGCTACACCTTC	TRBJ1-2	NA	NA	TRBV5-4
CASSLAGTGVMNTEAFF	TGTGCCAGCAGCTTGGCCGGGACAGGGGTTATGAACACTGAAGCTTTCTTT	TRBJ1-1	once	TRBD1	TRBV5-6
CASKSYNEQFF	TGTGCCAGCAAGTCCTACAATGAGCAGTTCTTC	TRBJ2-1	NA	NA	TRBV6-5
CASSPQPGGAGGAEETQYF	TGTGCCAGCAGCCCCCAGCCGGGCGGGGCGGGGGGAGCGGAGGAGACCCAGTACTTC	TRBJ2-5	NA	TRBD2	TRBV7-2
CSVGGQGIEAFF	TGCAGCGTTGGGGGACAGGGAATTGAAGCTTTCTTT	TRBJ1-1	NA	TRBD1	TRBV29-1
CASSRGWSQPQHF	TGTGCCAGCAGCAGGGGGTGGAGTCAGCCCCAGCATTTT	TRBJ1-5	NA	TRBD1	TRBV6-5
CASSQGQGLDSPLHF	TGTGCCAGCAGCCAAGGACAGGGGCTGGATTCACCCCTCCACTTT	TRBJ1-6	once	TRBD1	TRBV4-2
CASIGQGRTQHF	TGTGCCAGCATCGGACAGGGGCGGACCCAGCATTTT	TRBJ1-5	NA	TRBD1	TRBV2
CASSLVALNTGKLFF	TGCGCCAGCAGCTTGGTTGCGTTGAACACCGGGAAGCTGTTTTTT	TRBJ2-2	NA	NA	TRBV5-1
CASSPDSQETQYF	TGTGCCAGCTCACCCGACAGCCAAGAGACCCAGTACTTC	TRBJ2-5	NA	NA	TRBV18
CASSDGGAYEQYF	TGTGCCAGCAGTGATGGGGGAGCCTACGAGCAGTACTTC	TRBJ2-7	few	NA	TRBV6-1
CASSAGQGASEAFF	TGTGCCAGCAGCGCTGGACAGGGGGCGTCTGAAGCTTTCTTT	TRBJ1-1	few	TRBD1	TRBV9
CASSYSRTGGVYEQYF	TGTGCCAGCAGTTATTCCAGGACAGGGGGCGTGTACGAGCAGTACTTC	TRBJ2-7	NA	TRBD1	TRBV6-5
CASSPPTDNEQFF	TGTGCCAGCAGTCCACCGACAGACAATGAGCAGTTCTTC	TRBJ2-1	NA	NA	TRBV6-5
CASSLRGGSDRANSPLHF	TGCGCCAGCAGCCTACGTGGGGGGTCCGACAGGGCGAATTCACCCCTCCACTTT	TRBJ1-6	few	TRBD1	TRBV4-1
CASSLAEQGPAHEQYF	TGCGCCAGCAGCTTGGCCGAACAGGGCCCGGCCCACGAGCAGTACTTC	TRBJ2-7	once	NA	TRBV5-1
CSVAGQNYGYTF	TGCAGCGTCGCTGGACAGAACTATGGCTACACCTTC	TRBJ1-2	NA	NA	TRBV29-1
CASRRPGTDNYGYTF	TGTGCCAGCAGACGACCCGGGACGGATAACTATGGCTACACCTTC	TRBJ1-2	NA	NA	TRBV2
CASSPRLRASSYNEQFF	TGCGCCAGCAGCCCCCGGCTTAGGGCTAGCTCCTACAATGAGCAGTTCTTC	TRBJ2-1	NA	NA	TRBV5-1
CASSPLGLGTTGELFF	TGTGCCAGCTCACCACTGGGTTTAGGTACCACCGGGGAGCTGTTTTTT	TRBJ2-2	NA	NA	TRBV18
CASSPTYGGRHTEAFF	TGTGCCAGCAGCCCAACATATGGAGGGAGGCACACTGAAGCTTTCTTT	TRBJ1-1	NA	NA	TRBV7-9
CASSPGQGANYGYTF	TGTGCCAGCTCACCCGGACAGGGGGCAAACTATGGCTACACCTTC	TRBJ1-2	NA	TRBD1	TRBV18
CASSEGPLIYEQYF	TGTGCCAGCAGTGAAGGGCCATTAATTTACGAGCAGTACTTC	TRBJ2-7	NA	NA	TRBV6-1
CASSLAGTRNEKLFF	TGTGCCAGCAGCCTAGCCGGGACAAGGAATGAAAAACTGTTTTTT	TRBJ1-4	NA	NA	TRBV7-2
CASSPGTVKEKLFF	TGTGCCAGCAGCCCCGGGACAGTTAAAGAAAAACTGTTTTTT	TRBJ1-4	NA	TRBD1	TRBV7-9
CASSPPSIETQYF	TGTGCCAGCTCACCACCGAGTATAGAGACCCAGTACTTC	TRBJ2-5	NA	NA	TRBV18
CASSEGTVADTQYF	TGTGCCAGCAGTGAAGGGACAGTAGCGGATACGCAGTATTTT	TRBJ2-3	NA	NA	TRBV6-1
CASSLGGKGGYTF	TGTGCCAGCAGCTTGGGCGGGAAGGGTGGCTACACCTTC	TRBJ1-2	NA	NA	TRBV5-4
CASSTRQKRDNEQFF	TGTGCCAGCAGCACACGACAGAAGAGAGACAATGAGCAGTTCTTC	TRBJ2-1	NA	NA	TRBV11-2
CASSYSNQEAFF	TGTGCCAGCAGTTACTCGAACCAGGAAGCTTTCTTT	TRBJ1-1	NA	NA	TRBV6-5
CASSRTGGDGYTF	TGTGCCAGCTCACGGACAGGGGGCGATGGCTACACCTTC	TRBJ1-2	NA	TRBD1	TRBV18
CASSPPQGLHLDTQYF	TGCGCCAGCAGTCCTCCCCAAGGACTACACCTAGATACGCAGTATTTT	TRBJ2-3	NA	NA	TRBV10-2
CASSSGTRADTGELFF	TGTGCCAGCAGCTCCGGGACTAGAGCGGACACCGGGGAGCTGTTTTTT	TRBJ2-2	NA	TRBD2	TRBV7-3
CASSATTQETQYF	TGTGCCAGCAGCGCGACCACACAAGAGACCCAGTACTTC	TRBJ2-5	NA	NA	TRBV11-2
CASSFGQGEIEQYF	TGCGCCAGCAGCTTCGGACAGGGGGAAATTGAGCAGTACTTC	TRBJ2-7	NA	TRBD1	TRBV5-1